This entry lists 23 T cell receptor beta chains sequenced from one sample in a study of CD8 T cell repertoires and HIV-1 epitope variants. Here immunoSEQ multiplex PCR was the method, and the copy in TCRdb shows in-frame clones only, minus some. The sample contains thousands of clones, 65% of which appear only once. Which antigens these TCRs recognize remains unknown. Sequencing input: cultured CD8+ T cells derived from PBMCs. All receptors derive from a male donor with HIV.

The rearrangement links TRBV11-2 to TRBJ2-7; D is possibly TRBD1 or TRBD2 (6 bases each). Trimming removed 5 bases at V and 4 bases at J, with 21 bases between. The germline V gene has CDR1 SGHAT and CDR2 FQNNGV. This CDR3 is 16 amino acids long. This chain's CDR3 is CASSRDVGGGNYEQYF. CDR3 nucleotides: TGTGCCAGCAGCCGAGACGTGGGGGGCGGTAATTACGAGCAGTACTTC.

The chain employs TRBV2 and TRBJ2-5, with TRBD2 identical over 8 bases. The CDR3 is 19 residues long. Losses at the gene ends were 9 bases for V and 5 bases for J; bases not matched to a gene: 26. Germline CDR1 and CDR2: SNHLY and FYNNEI. CDR3 in amino acids: CARRRKLTSGKGPFETQYF. CDR3 DNA: TGTGCCAGACGTCGAAAGCTAACTAGCGGTAAGGGGCCGTTTGAGACCCAGTACTTC.

CDR3 amino acids: CASSPNSGEGYGYTF. In DNA, the CDR3 is TGTGCCAGCTCACCAAATTCAGGGGAGGGCTATGGCTACACCTTC. The chain uses TRBV18 and TRBJ1-2; maybe TRBD1 (6 bases). CDR3 length equals 15 residues. CDR1 and CDR2 (germline): KGHSH, LQKENI. V shed 2 bases and J shed 4 bases, with 14 bases lying between them.

The sample holds a few counts of this clone. The chain couples TRBV27 to TRBJ2-7; D not resolved. There are 12 residues in the CDR3. V lost 6 bases to trimming and J lost 2 bases, with 8 bases between them. Germline V gives CDR1 MNHEY, CDR2 SMNVEV (reference sequence). The CDR3 loop reads CASSPTAYEQYF. The CDR3 region has the DNA TGTGCCAGCAGCCCCACTGCCTACGAGCAGTACTTC.

V gene TRBV9 combines with J gene TRBJ1-4, with D unresolved. This CDR3 spans 12 amino acids. Per germline, CDR1 SGDLS and CDR2 YYNGEE. With 2 bases removed from V and 8 bases from J, the gap between germline ends came to 7 bases. CDR3 sequence (DNA): TGTGCCAGCAGCGTCTGGTGGGAAAAACTGTTTTTT. Residues: CASSVWWEKLFF.

The chain carries TRBV10-3 and TRBJ2-5, with TRBD1 matching over 11 bases. This CDR3 spans 16 amino acids. The junction had 8 bases not matched to a gene; V was cut back by 3 bases and J by 5 bases. Germline CDR1 ENHRY, CDR2 SYGVKD. CDR3 amino acids: CAISDPGQGAGETQYF. DNA for the CDR3: TGTGCCATCAGTGACCCCGGACAGGGGGCCGGGGAGACCCAGTACTTC.

V is TRBV19 and J is TRBJ1-4; D is unresolved. This CDR3 spans 12 amino acids. Trimming left V 6 bases short and J 8 bases short, with 10 bases between. Per the germline V gene, CDR1 is LNHDA and CDR2 is SQIVND (reference sequence). The CDR3 sequence is CASRDGAEKLFF. Written as DNA, the CDR3 is TGTGCCAGTAGGGACGGCGCGGAAAAACTGTTTTTT.

V is TRBV15 and J is TRBJ1-2; no firm D call. CDR1 and CDR2 from the germline V gene are LNHNV and YYDKDF (reference sequence). The V and J ends lost 5 bases and 8 bases respectively, with 15 bases between them. This CDR3 has 13 residues. The CDR3, as DNA: TGTGCCACCAGCCCACGATTGCTGGGCGGCTACACCTTC. Translation gives CATSPRLLGGYTF.

The chain has TRBV15 and TRBJ1-5; D gene uncertain. The V and J ends lost 5 bases and 4 bases respectively, with 15 bases between them. In germline, CDR1 is LNHNV, CDR2 YYDKDF (reference sequence). This CDR3 is built from 15 residues. DNA of the CDR3: TGTGCCACCAGCGAGGAGGGATTGGGTAATCAGCCCCAGCATTTT. It specifies CATSEEGLGNQPQHF.

This chain joins TRBV29-1 and TRBJ2-7; D ambiguous. Germline CDR1 reads SQVTM; CDR2 reads ANQGSEA. V gave up 1 base and J gave up 5 bases, with 6 bases separating them. The CDR3 extends over 11 amino acids. CDR3 DNA sequence: TGCAGCGTTGAAGGATGGAACGAGCAGTACTTC. Protein product: CSVEGWNEQYF.

The gene calls are TRBV6-5 and TRBJ2-1; D ambiguous. Trimming pared 0 bases from V and 8 bases from J, leaving 8 bases between. The CDR3 spans 13 residues. CDR1 MNHEY and CDR2 SVGAGI come from the germline V gene. CDR3 region: CASSYSLVDEQFF. The CDR3 nucleotides read TGTGCCAGCAGTTACTCGTTAGTCGATGAGCAGTTCTTC.

V and J are TRBV28 and TRBJ1-2; D perhaps matches TRBD1 (6 bases). This CDR3 has 14 residues. V was cut by 5 bases and J by 1 base, with 11 bases left in between. Germline V gives CDR1 MDHEN, CDR2 SYDVKM. CDR3 loop: CASSPGTNNYGYTF. The CDR3 region has the DNA TGTGCCAGCAGTCCCGGGACAAATAACTATGGCTACACCTTC.

This clone came up a few times. The genes are TRBV5-1 and TRBJ1-1; possible D gene TRBD1, 5 bases. The CDR3 consists of 12 residues. Trimming took off 4 bases at V and 8 bases at J, with 12 bases between the two ends. The germline CDR1 and CDR2 sequences are SGHRS and YFSETQ. The chain's CDR3 is CASSRWGTEAFF. CDR3 DNA: TGCGCCAGCAGCCGATGGGGGACGGAAGCTTTCTTT.

The chain couples TRBV11-2 to TRBJ2-7; D remains ambiguous. Germline V lookup: CDR1 SGHAT, CDR2 FQNNGV. The germline V and J ends were trimmed by 4 bases and 0 bases, with 10 bases remaining between them. The CDR3 consists of 14 residues. The CDR3: CASSSADISYEQYF. CDR3 sequence (DNA): TGTGCCAGCAGCTCTGCAGACATCTCCTACGAGCAGTACTTC.

The chain employs TRBV4-2 and TRBJ2-7, with D perhaps matching TRBD1 (6 bases). CDR1 is LGHNA, CDR2 YNFKEQ, per germline. This CDR3 contains 15 residues. V shed 0 bases and J shed 1 base, with 10 bases lying between them. The DNA for the CDR3 is TGTGCCAGCAGCCAAGAGGACAGCGATTCCTACGAGCAGTACTTC. This encodes CASSQEDSDSYEQYF.

The chain joins TRBV7-9 to TRBJ2-3; D remains unclear. Per the germline V gene, CDR1 is SEHNR and CDR2 is FQNEAQ (reference sequence). Trimming stripped 2 bases from V and 2 bases from J, with 17 bases between. The CDR3 is 17 amino acids. CDR3 residues: CASSLSWAPLFTDTQYF. CDR3 nucleotides: TGTGCCAGCAGCTTAAGCTGGGCCCCTCTCTTCACAGATACGCAGTATTTT.

The genes are TRBV27 and TRBJ1-2, with D tentatively TRBD1 (5 bases). The germline gives CDR1 MNHEY, CDR2 SMNVEV (reference sequence). CDR3 length: 13 residues. Trimming took 5 bases from V and 3 from J, leaving 10 bases between them. Written as DNA, the CDR3 is TGTGCCAGCAGTATGGAGGGACACTATGGCTACACCTTC. It codes for CASSMEGHYGYTF.

This sequence joins TRBV19 and TRBJ2-1, with TRBD2 matching 10 bases. Germline V CDR1 and CDR2: LNHDA, SQIVND (reference sequence). J was trimmed by 3 bases and V by 2 bases; bases with no gene match: 1. The CDR3 length is 15 residues. The CDR3 loop is CASSILAGDYNEQFF. CDR3 coding DNA: TGTGCCAGTAGTATACTAGCGGGAGACTACAATGAGCAGTTCTTC.

The chain links TRBV7-8 to TRBJ2-2; D gene unclear. The germline V and J ends were trimmed by 2 bases and 4 bases, with 14 bases remaining between them. Looked up from germline, CDR1 is SGHVS and CDR2 is FQNEAQ. CDR3 length: 16 residues. As DNA, the CDR3 is TGTGCCAGCAGCTTATTCGGCCCCCCGGTCACCGGGGAGCTGTTTTTT. Encoded protein: CASSLFGPPVTGELFF.

Here the CDR3 DNA reads TGTGCCAGCAGCTTAACCTGGCAAGAGACCCAGTACTTC. This gives the protein CASSLTWQETQYF. This chain uses TRBV7-3 with TRBJ2-5, with D uncertain. V was cut by 0 bases and J by 2 bases, with 4 bases left in between. The CDR3 consists of 13 residues. Per germline, CDR1 SGHTA and CDR2 FQGTGA.

V usage is TRBV28 and J usage is TRBJ2-7; tentative D call: TRBD1 (6 bases). Germline V gives CDR1 MDHEN, CDR2 SYDVKM. The CDR3 totals 15 residues. V lost 5 bases to trimming and J lost 2 bases, with 16 bases between them. The CDR3 DNA sequence: TGTGCCAGCAGTCCAAGACGGACAGCCCCCTACGAGCAGTACTTC. This sequence encodes CASSPRRTAPYEQYF.

This clone turned up a few times. The V gene is TRBV7-9, the J gene TRBJ2-7; 11 positions match TRBD1. Trimming removed 0 bases from V and 3 bases from J; junction bases left unmatched: 4. CDR3 size: 16 residues. Looked up from germline, CDR1 is SEHNR and CDR2 is FQNEAQ (reference sequence). The CDR3 sequence: CASSLAGQGVDYEQYF. The CDR3 DNA reads TGTGCCAGCAGCTTAGCGGGACAGGGGGTGGACTACGAGCAGTACTTC.

The chain uses TRBV27 and TRBJ2-3; no clear D gene. The V and J ends lost 3 bases and 1 base respectively, with 11 bases between them. Germline CDR1 reads MNHEY; CDR2 reads SMNVEV (reference sequence). The CDR3 contains 15 residues. In nucleotides, the CDR3 is TGTGCCAGCAGTTTTAGCCCGGGTGGCACAGATACGCAGTATTTT. Translation gives CASSFSPGGTDTQYF.